Below are 19 T cell receptor beta chains sequenced from a single sample in a study of identical twins. TCRdb processed the 5' RACE reads anew with MiXCR; each CDR3 protein has one entry. The data contain fewer than 450,000 distinct CDR3 sequences, approximately 8.8% of them singletons. The sample taken for sequencing was naive T cells sorted from blood. Receptor source: a woman between 45 and 60 years old in good health.

This clonotype appeared a few times. J is TRBJ1-2 and V is TRBV11-3; D is undetermined. The CDR3 runs 13 residues. With 2 bases removed from V and 8 bases from J, the gap between germline ends came to 12 bases. Per the germline V gene, CDR1 is SGHNT and CDR2 is YENEEA. Here the CDR3 reads CASSLPGALGYTF. CDR3 bases: TGTGCCAGCAGCTTACCAGGAGCCTTGGGCTACACCTTC.

This sequence joins TRBV4-1 and TRBJ2-2; D ambiguous. V dropped 0 bases and J dropped 2 bases, with 16 bases sitting between them. This CDR3 comprises 18 residues. The germline V gene encodes CDR1 MGHRA and CDR2 YSYEKL. The CDR3 DNA reads as TGCGCCAGCAGCCAAGAGGGGATGTTGGCGGCTAACACCGGGGAGCTGTTTTTT. Translation: CASSQEGMLAANTGELFF.

This clonotype was picked up many times. Here the CDR3 DNA reads TGCGCCAGCAGCAACCAAGCGGGAGGGCCCATCAATGAGCAGTTCTTC. It codes for CASSNQAGGPINEQFF. V usage is TRBV5-1 and J usage is TRBJ2-1, with 10 bases lining up with TRBD2. This CDR3 is built from 16 residues. Per germline, CDR1 SGHRS and CDR2 YFSETQ. Germline trimming cut 4 bases from V and 6 bases from J; bases unmatched to any gene: 10.

The sample holds a few counts of this clonotype. The genes are TRBV10-3 and TRBJ2-6, with D hard to call. Germline V CDR1 and CDR2: ENHRY, SYGVKD. V was cut by 6 bases and J by 2 bases, with 5 bases left in between. The CDR3 sequence is 13 residues long. The CDR3 DNA reads TGTGCCATCAGCTTAACTGGGGCCAACGTCCTGACTTTC. Its protein is CAISLTGANVLTF.

The sample holds many counts of this clonotype. This is likely a read error, given that the CDR3 carries no conserved phenylalanine or tryptophan at its end. No DNA is shown, since the ends of the CDR3 on it are uncertain; the CDR3 is the one TCRdb lists. The chain couples TRBV20-1 to TRBJ2-3; the table's D gene call, TRBD1, was not cross checked with the DNA. The CDR3 has 9 amino acids, counting both end residues. The germline V gene encodes CDR1 DFQATT and CDR2 SNEGSKA (reference sequence). The chain's CDR3 is CSARAPSSV.

This clonotype has at least ten counts. One end of the junction does not line up with germline, which may come from a read error. V usage is TRBV5-1 and J usage is TRBJ1-1, with D possibly TRBD1 on 5 matching bases. The germline CDR1 and CDR2 sequences are SGHRS and YFSETQ. The CDR3 has 14 residues. CDR3 loop: CASSLSGGNTEAFF. DNA of the CDR3: TGTGCCAGCAGCTTATCGGGGGGGAACACTGAAGCTTTCTTT.

The gene calls are TRBV4-1 and TRBJ2-4, with D unresolved. Germline CDR1 reads MGHRA; CDR2 reads YSYEKL. The CDR3 contains 14 residues. The ends were cut back, 1 base at V and 9 bases at J, with 13 bases in the middle. CDR3 in amino acids: CASSQGFYSFIQYF. The CDR3 DNA reads as TGCGCCAGCAGCCAAGGCTTTTACAGCTTCATTCAGTACTTC.

V and J are TRBV7-3 and TRBJ2-3; D gene uncertain. Germline-derived CDR1 and CDR2 are SGHTA and FQGTGA. This CDR3 region has 13 residues. With 3 bases removed from V and 0 bases from J, the gap between germline ends came to 4 bases. The CDR3 loop is CASSFISTDTQYF. The CDR3 coding sequence is TGTGCCAGCAGCTTCATTAGCACAGATACGCAGTATTTT.

Many counts were recorded for this clonotype. This rearrangement joins TRBV12-3 or TRBV12-4 to TRBJ2-7; 9 bases are shared with TRBD2. V dropped 5 bases and J dropped 3; count of bases not matched to a gene: 2. The CDR3 covers 13 residues. CDR3 loop: CASSISGSYEQYF. The CDR3 DNA reads TGTGCCAGCAGTATTAGCGGGAGCTACGAGCAGTACTTC.

In DNA, the CDR3 is TGTGCCAGCAGTTATTTCGGGACAGATCCCTCTGGGGCCAACGTCCTGACTTTC. As protein: CASSYFGTDPSGANVLTF. The rearrangement uses TRBV6-5 and TRBJ2-6; the match to TRBD1 covers 7 bases. The germline V gene has CDR1 MNHEY and CDR2 SVGAGI. Trimming removed 3 bases from V and 0 bases from J; junction bases left unmatched: 8. The length of the CDR3 is 18 residues.

This clonotype was detected a few times. This chain connects TRBV19 to TRBJ2-5; 7 positions match TRBD2. Per germline, CDR1 LNHDA and CDR2 SQIVND (reference sequence). The CDR3 runs to 14 residues. The V and J ends lost 9 bases and 5 bases, in that order; junction bases with no gene match: 12. CDR3 amino acids: CASSRRELGETQYF. In DNA form, the CDR3 reads TGTGCCAGCTCCCGGCGGGAGTTGGGGGAGACCCAGTACTTC.

This clonotype was counted at least ten times. The chain has TRBV11-2 and TRBJ1-1, with a weak D call TRBD1 (5 bases). Looked up from germline, CDR1 is SGHAT and CDR2 is FQNNGV. The length of the CDR3 is 13 residues. V lost 5 bases and J lost 1, with 8 bases in between. The CDR3 coding sequence is TGTGCCAGCAGCGTCACAGGGAACACTGAAGCTTTCTTT. It specifies CASSVTGNTEAFF.

V is TRBV4-1 and J is TRBJ1-1; D possibly corresponds to TRBD1 (5 bases). The CDR3 is 16 amino acids. V was trimmed by 2 bases and J by 4 bases, leaving 17 bases between them. Looked up from germline, CDR1 is MGHRA and CDR2 is YSYEKL. CDR3 region: CASSQPRFSGGTEAFF. CDR3 DNA: TGCGCCAGCAGCCAACCTAGGTTCAGCGGGGGCACTGAAGCTTTCTTT.

The genes are TRBV3-1 and TRBJ2-3; TRBD2 matches at 11 bases. This CDR3 region has 16 residues. CDR1 is LGHDT, CDR2 YNNKEL, per germline (reference sequence). V shed 1 base and J 4 bases; nucleotides not matched to a gene: 4. The CDR3 DNA reads TGTGCCAGCAGCCAAGTTCAACTAGCGGGAGCAGATACGCAGTATTTT. The encoded protein is CASSQVQLAGADTQYF.

This clonotype was picked up many times. The chain is built from TRBV5-1 and TRBJ2-1; 7 nucleotides line up with TRBD2. The CDR3 totals 11 residues. Germline CDR1 reads SGHRS; CDR2 reads YFSETQ. With V trimmed by 4 bases and J by 9 bases, 1 base remained unmatched. The CDR3: CASSQRGEQFF. In DNA, the CDR3 is TGCGCCAGCAGCCAGCGGGGTGAGCAGTTCTTC.

The V gene is TRBV10-3, the J gene TRBJ1-1, with D unclear. Trimming took 4 bases from V and 3 from J, leaving 12 bases between them. Per germline, CDR1 ENHRY and CDR2 SYGVKD. The CDR3 totals 14 residues. CDR3 nucleotides: TGTGCCATCAGTGCGGTCGGGGAATACACTGAAGCTTTCTTT. Translated: CAISAVGEYTEAFF.

V usage is TRBV3-1 and J usage is TRBJ1-6; D is unresolved. The CDR3 consists of 15 residues. V was cut by 4 bases and J by 9 bases, with 16 bases left in between. Germline V gives CDR1 LGHDT, CDR2 YNNKEL (reference sequence). CDR3 sequence reads: CASSPRIAAGSPLHF. The CDR3 coding sequence is TGTGCCAGCAGCCCCCGGATTGCCGCTGGTTCACCCCTCCACTTT. The full variable domain, with the rest looked up from reference TRBV3-1 and TRBJ1-6, is DTAVSQTPKYLVTQMGNDKSIKCEQNLGHDTMYWYKQDSKKFLKIMFSYNNKELIINETVPNRFSPKSPDKAHLNLHINSLELGDSAVYFCASSPRIAAGSPLHFGNGTRLTVT.

In DNA form, the CDR3 reads TGTGCCAGCAGTTCTGGGACTAGCGGGAGAAGGACCGGGGAGCTGTTTTTT. As protein: CASSSGTSGRRTGELFF. The V and J genes are TRBV13 and TRBJ2-2, with TRBD2 matching over 14 bases. Germline V CDR1 and CDR2: PRHDT, FYEKMQ (reference sequence). The CDR3 has 17 amino acids. Losses at the gene ends were 6 bases for V and 5 bases for J; bases not matched to a gene: 8.

The CDR3 spells CASSPWGLESGELFF. CDR3 sequence (DNA): TGCGCCAGCAGCCCTTGGGGTTTAGAATCCGGGGAGCTGTTTTTT. The chain is built from TRBV5-1 and TRBJ2-2; D not certain. The V and J ends lost 4 bases and 6 bases respectively, with 16 bases between them. This CDR3 contains 15 residues. The germline V gene has CDR1 SGHRS and CDR2 YFSETQ.